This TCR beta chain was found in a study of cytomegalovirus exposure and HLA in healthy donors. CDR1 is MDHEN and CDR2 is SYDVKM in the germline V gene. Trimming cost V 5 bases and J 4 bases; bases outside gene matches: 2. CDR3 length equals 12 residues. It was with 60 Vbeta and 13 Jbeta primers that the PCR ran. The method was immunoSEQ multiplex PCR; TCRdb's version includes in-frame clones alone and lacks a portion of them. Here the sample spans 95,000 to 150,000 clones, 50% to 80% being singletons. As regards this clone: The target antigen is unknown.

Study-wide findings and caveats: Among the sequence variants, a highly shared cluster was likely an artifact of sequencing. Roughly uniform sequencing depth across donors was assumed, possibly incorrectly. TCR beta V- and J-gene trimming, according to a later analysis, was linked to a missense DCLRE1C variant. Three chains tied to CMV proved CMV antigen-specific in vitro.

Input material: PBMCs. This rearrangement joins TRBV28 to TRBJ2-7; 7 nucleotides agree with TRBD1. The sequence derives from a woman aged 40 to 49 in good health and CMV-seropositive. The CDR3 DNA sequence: TGTGCCAGCAGTACAGGGGATTACGAGCAGTACTTC. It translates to CASSTGDYEQYF. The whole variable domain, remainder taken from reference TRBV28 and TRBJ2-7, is DVKVTQSSRYLVKRTGEKVFLECVQDMDHENMFWYRQDPGLGLRLIYFSYDVKMKEKGDIPEGYSVSREKKERFSLILESASTNQTSMYLCASSTGDYEQYFGPGTRLTVT.